A single sample gave rise to the 31 T cell receptor beta chains below, sequenced in a study of radiation and T cells in renal cell carcinoma. Documented time point: baseline pretreatment blood. Stated treatment: 15 Gy SBRT to primary tumor, nephrectomy 4 weeks later. Some clones are missing from TCRdb's copy, which holds only in-frame ones; the method was immunoSEQ multiplex PCR. Of about 140,000 clones listed, around four fifths are singletons. The material was blood, obtained from a patient whose treatment included radiotherapy and nephrectomy. Receptors originate from a woman aged 50 to 60 with renal cell carcinoma.

The V and J genes are TRBV4-3 and TRBJ2-7; possible D gene TRBD1, 6 bases. The CDR3 covers 15 residues. CDR1 is LGHNA, CDR2 YSLEER, per germline. Trimming took off 0 bases at V and 5 bases at J, with 14 bases between the two ends. The CDR3 region is CASSQEGRGYNEQYF. CDR3 bases: TGCGCCAGCAGCCAAGAGGGCAGGGGTTACAACGAGCAGTACTTC.

V and J are TRBV6-1 and TRBJ1-3; D gene unclear. The CDR3 is 13 amino acids. V shed 1 base and J shed 0 bases, with 1 base lying between them. From germline, CDR1 is MNHNS and CDR2 SASEGT. DNA of the CDR3: TGTGCCAGCAGTGAAGGCTCTGGAAACACCATATATTTT. It yields the protein CASSEGSGNTIYF.

The V and J genes are TRBV28 and TRBJ1-2; TRBD1 might be the D (5 bases). The germline CDR1 and CDR2 sequences are MDHEN and SYDVKM. The CDR3 loop spans 12 amino acids. V lost 5 bases, J lost 7 bases, and 11 bases lay in between. Here the CDR3 DNA reads TGTGCCAGCAGTCTGACAGCGGTTGGCTACACCTTC. Encoded protein: CASSLTAVGYTF.

J is TRBJ2-7 and V is TRBV5-6, with D perhaps assigned TRBD1 or TRBD2 (6 bases each). The germline CDR1 and CDR2 sequences are SGHDT and YYEEEE. The CDR3 is made up of 15 amino acids. The V gene lost 9 bases and the J gene lost 4 bases, with 23 bases spanning the gap. CDR3: CANQDGGAGSYEQYF. The DNA of the CDR3 is TGTGCCAACCAAGACGGGGGCGCGGGTTCGTACGAGCAGTACTTC.

The chain employs TRBV6-5 and TRBJ1-2; D is perhaps TRBD1 (6 bases). V was pared by 11 bases and J by 4 bases, with 20 bases between. The germline gives CDR1 MNHEY, CDR2 SVGAGI. The CDR3 sequence is 14 residues long. The CDR3 bases are TGTGCCGCGACAGGCCACATCCGTGGCTATGGCTACACCTTC. It specifies CAATGHIRGYGYTF.

The J gene is TRBJ1-4, the V gene TRBV28; 9 nucleotides match TRBD1. Per germline, CDR1 MDHEN and CDR2 SYDVKM. This CDR3 has 15 residues. Trimming at V came to 1 base and at J to 5 bases, leaving 2 bases not matched to a gene. DNA for the CDR3: TGTGCCAGCAGTTTATCACAGGGGGCGAATGAAAAACTGTTTTTT. Its protein product is CASSLSQGANEKLFF.

The chain employs TRBV6-5 and TRBJ1-1, with a weak D call TRBD1 (6 bases). From germline, CDR1 is MNHEY and CDR2 SVGAGI. The V end was cut by 5 bases, the J end by 3 bases, with 16 bases between. The CDR3 loop spans 15 amino acids. CDR3 in amino acids: CASSRGGRLYTEAFF. CDR3 in DNA: TGTGCCAGCAGTAGGGGGGGCAGATTGTACACTGAAGCTTTCTTT.

This clone was seen only once. This chain uses TRBV2 with TRBJ2-1; 10 bases align to TRBD2. The CDR3 extends over 13 amino acids. CDR1 is SNHLY, CDR2 FYNNEI, per germline. V lost 4 bases and J lost 7; bases outside the gene matches: 1. CDR3 sequence: CASSVSGRNEQFF. CDR3 coding DNA: TGTGCCAGCAGTGTTAGCGGGAGGAATGAGCAGTTCTTC.

The V call is TRBV7-3, the J call TRBJ2-7, with D unresolved. There are 13 residues in the CDR3. The germline V and J ends were trimmed by 5 bases and 4 bases, with 12 bases remaining between them. Germline V gene lookup returns CDR1 SGHTA and CDR2 FQGTGA. CDR3 loop: CASSPSGPYEQYF. In DNA, the CDR3 is TGTGCCAGCAGCCCCTCCGGGCCTTACGAGCAGTACTTC.

This rearrangement joins TRBV14 to TRBJ2-5; D gene uncertain. The CDR3 spans 12 residues. CDR1 SGHDN and CDR2 FVKESK come from the germline V gene. V lost 3 bases to trimming and J lost 3 bases, with 5 bases between them. CDR3 loop: CASSHNEETQYF. The DNA for the CDR3 is TGTGCCAGCAGCCACAACGAAGAGACCCAGTACTTC. Looking up the rest from reference TRBV14 and TRBJ2-5 gives the full variable domain: EAGVTQFPSHSVIEKGQTVTLRCDPISGHDNLYWYRRVMGKEIKFLLHFVKESKQDESGMPNNRFLAERTGGTYSTLKVQPAELEDSGVYFCASSHNEETQYFGPGTRLLVL.

The sample holds a few counts of this clone. The chain has TRBV6-1 and TRBJ1-5, with D perhaps TRBD1 (5 bases). The germline CDR1 and CDR2 sequences are MNHNS and SASEGT. Trimming shortened V by 2 bases and J by 7 bases, and 9 bases separated the two germline ends. This CDR3 has 13 residues. The chain's CDR3 is CASSEWGNQPQHF. DNA for the CDR3: TGTGCCAGCAGTGAATGGGGGAACCAGCCCCAGCATTTT.

V usage is TRBV27 and J usage is TRBJ1-1, with D possibly TRBD1 on 5 matching bases. This CDR3 has 15 amino acids. V was pared by 2 bases and J by 4 bases, with 14 bases between. Germline V gene data show CDR1 as MNHEY and CDR2 as SMNVEV (reference sequence). The CDR3: CASSLKGPGSTEAFF. CDR3 nucleotides: TGTGCCAGCAGTTTAAAGGGACCCGGTAGCACTGAAGCTTTCTTT.

In DNA form, the CDR3 reads TGTGCCAGCAGTCATCGAGATCGGGGAACAGATACGCAGTATTTT. The encoded protein is CASSHRDRGTDTQYF. The J gene is TRBJ2-3, the V gene TRBV14, with a tentative D call TRBD2 (5 bases). Trimming removed 6 bases from V and 3 bases from J, with 16 bases in between. The CDR3 spans 15 residues. CDR1 and CDR2 from the germline V gene are SGHDN and FVKESK.

The chain recombines TRBV15 with TRBJ2-3; D is uncertain. CDR1 and CDR2 (germline): LNHNV, YYDKDF (reference sequence). Deletions cut 7 bases from V and 1 base from J, with 12 bases between. The CDR3 is made up of 14 amino acids. CDR3 amino acids: CATKFGRGTDTQYF. The DNA for the CDR3 is TGTGCCACCAAGTTCGGAAGAGGCACAGATACGCAGTATTTT.

The V gene is TRBV4-2, the J gene TRBJ2-5, with 11 positions matching TRBD2. Germline CDR1 and CDR2: LGHNA and YNFKEQ. The CDR3 spans 14 residues. J was trimmed by 5 bases and V by 4 bases; bases with no gene match: 3. The CDR3 protein is CASSPLAGVETQYF. The CDR3 coding sequence is TGTGCCAGCAGCCCACTAGCGGGAGTGGAGACCCAGTACTTC.

The rearrangement links TRBV10-1 to TRBJ2-7; D is perhaps TRBD2 (5 bases). CDR1 WNHNN and CDR2 SYGVQD come from the germline V gene (reference sequence). CDR3 length equals 16 residues. V was trimmed by 3 bases and J by 5 bases, leaving 20 bases between them. The DNA of the CDR3 is TGCGCCAGCAGTGACCCGCCTATAGCGCTAGGGAACGAGCAGTACTTC. Its translation is CASSDPPIALGNEQYF.

This chain links TRBV6-6 with TRBJ1-1; 9 bases fit TRBD1. The CDR3 covers 15 residues. Germline CDR1 and CDR2: MNHNY and SVGAGI (reference sequence). With 7 bases clipped from V and 4 bases from J, the junction kept 10 bases outside the gene matches. DNA of the CDR3: TGTGCCAGCAATGAACAGGGGGCCCTCTCCACTGAAGCTTTCTTT. It is translated as CASNEQGALSTEAFF.

V usage is TRBV6-1 and J usage is TRBJ2-1; D may match TRBD1 or TRBD2 (5 bases each). The CDR3 consists of 16 residues. Germline CDR1 reads MNHNS; CDR2 reads SASEGT. V gave up 7 bases and J gave up 6 bases, with 22 bases separating them. The CDR3 nucleotides read TGTGCCAGCACAGAAGCTCCCCGGGGCGGTGGCAATGAGCAGTTCTTC. Translating gives CASTEAPRGGGNEQFF.

V gene TRBV7-2 combines with J gene TRBJ2-3; D is undetermined. Looked up from germline, CDR1 is SGHTA and CDR2 is FQGNSA. V was pared by 4 bases and J by 3 bases, with 8 bases between. This CDR3 spans 13 amino acids. The CDR3 protein is CASSWRITDTQYF. CDR3 bases: TGTGCCAGCAGCTGGAGAATTACAGATACGCAGTATTTT. Variable domain in full (rest from reference TRBV7-2 and TRBJ2-3): GAGVSQSPSNKVTEKGKDVELRCDPISGHTALYWYRQSLGQGLEFLIYFQGNSAPDKSGLPSDRFSAERTGGSVSTLTIQRTQQEDSAVYLCASSWRITDTQYFGPGTRLTVL.

This clone has just one count. The genes are TRBV6-1 and TRBJ2-3; 8 positions agree with TRBD2. The CDR3 sequence is 14 residues long. CDR1 is MNHNS and CDR2 is SASEGT in the germline V gene. Unmatched junction bases numbered 3, after V lost 4 bases and J lost 3 bases. CDR3 DNA: TGTGCCAGCAGTGGGCGCGGGAGGACAGATACGCAGTATTTT. Translating it yields CASSGRGRTDTQYF.

The V call is TRBV29-1, the J call TRBJ1-2, with D possibly TRBD1 on 6 matching bases. V shed 7 bases and J shed 4 bases, with 13 bases lying between them. The CDR3 length is 12 residues. The germline V gene encodes CDR1 SQVTM and CDR2 ANQGSEA. CDR3 nucleotides: TGCAGCGCAGACAGGTCGACCTATGGCTACACCTTC. Its translation is CSADRSTYGYTF.

With respect to this clone: Other nucleotide sequences from this sample produce the same CDR3. The chain links TRBV15 to TRBJ1-5, with D unresolved. There are 13 residues in the CDR3. CDR1 is LNHNV and CDR2 is YYDKDF in the germline V gene (reference sequence). V lost 1 base and J 2 bases, leaving 3 bases between the germline ends. The CDR3 spells CATSRGGNQPQHF. The CDR3 DNA sequence: TGTGCCACCAGCAGAGGAGGCAATCAGCCCCAGCATTTT.

The gene calls are TRBV14 and TRBJ2-1, with 7 positions matching TRBD2. CDR3 length: 15 amino acids. Germline assignment: CDR1 SGHDN and CDR2 FVKESK. Unmatched junction bases numbered 7, after V lost 4 bases and J lost 4 bases. The CDR3 here is CASSPGGSIYNEQFF. CDR3 DNA sequence: TGTGCCAGCAGCCCCGGGGGGTCGATTTACAATGAGCAGTTCTTC.

CDR3 region: CAISGLGGAENEQFF. The CDR3 bases are TGTGCCATCAGTGGTCTCGGGGGCGCTGAAAATGAGCAGTTCTTC. The chain is built from TRBV10-3 and TRBJ2-1, with D possibly called TRBD1 or TRBD2 (6 bases each). The germline CDR1 and CDR2 sequences are ENHRY and SYGVKD. The CDR3 is 15 amino acids. Trimming took 4 bases from V and 7 from J, leaving 17 bases between them.

This rearrangement joins TRBV19 to TRBJ1-2, with D perhaps TRBD1 (6 bases). This CDR3 contains 13 residues. V lost 8 bases to trimming and J lost 8 bases, with 18 bases between them. Germline V lookup: CDR1 LNHDA, CDR2 SQIVND (reference sequence). This CDR3 reads CASRPQGPGGYTF. As DNA, the CDR3 is TGTGCCAGTCGCCCGCAGGGGCCGGGGGGCTACACCTTC.

The chain recombines TRBV7-8 with TRBJ1-2, with TRBD1 as a possible D gene (6 bases). Germline CDR1 SGHVS, CDR2 FQNEAQ. V lost 1 base and J lost 0, with 9 bases in between. The CDR3 has 15 amino acids. In nucleotides, the CDR3 is TGTGCCAGCAGCTTAGGGACAGTCACTAACTATGGCTACACCTTC. Translated: CASSLGTVTNYGYTF.

The chain combines TRBV2 with TRBJ2-3; TRBD2 aligns across 9 bases. The CDR3 length is 15 residues. Germline CDR1 is SNHLY and CDR2 is FYNNEI. V lost 2 bases to trimming and J lost 4 bases; unmatched junction nucleotides: 4. CDR3 DNA sequence: TGTGCCAGCAGTGAATTAGCGGGAGCGGCAGATACGCAGTATTTT. Its protein product is CASSELAGAADTQYF.

This clone was observed a few times. V usage is TRBV19 and J usage is TRBJ2-6; D gene ambiguous. CDR1 is LNHDA and CDR2 is SQIVND in the germline V gene (reference sequence). CDR3 size: 13 residues. CDR3 protein: CASKASGANVLTF. CDR3 bases: TGTGCATCCAAGGCTTCTGGGGCCAACGTCCTGACTTTC.

This chain joins TRBV4-3 and TRBJ2-7; no clear D gene. The CDR3 is made up of 14 amino acids. With 4 bases removed from V and 0 bases from J, the gap between germline ends came to 10 bases. From germline, CDR1 is LGHNA and CDR2 YSLEER. CDR3 sequence (DNA): TGCGCCAGCAGCCCCCCCAGTTGCTCCTACGAGCAGTACTTC. This gives the protein CASSPPSCSYEQYF.

J is TRBJ2-1 and V is TRBV5-1; TRBD2 aligns across 12 bases. J lost 9 bases, V lost 0 bases, and 4 bases had no gene match. In germline, CDR1 is SGHRS, CDR2 YFSETQ. The CDR3 covers 15 residues. The CDR3 loop reads CASSLELAGGTEQFF. CDR3 sequence (DNA): TGCGCCAGCAGCTTGGAACTAGCGGGAGGTACTGAGCAGTTCTTC.

The chain uses TRBV30 and TRBJ1-1; D is perhaps TRBD1 (6 bases). V was clipped by 7 bases and J by 4 bases, with 16 bases between them. Germline V gene lookup returns CDR1 GTSNPN and CDR2 SVGIG (reference sequence). CDR3 length: 13 amino acids. CDR3 sequence: CAFSRGGSTEAFF. Written as DNA, the CDR3 is TGTGCCTTTTCAAGGGGGGGGAGCACTGAAGCTTTCTTT.